This T cell receptor (beta chain) was captured by sequencing in a study of blood T cell repertoires in COVID-19. The CDR3 is made up of 15 amino acids. Germline CDR1 SGHTA, CDR2 FQGTGA. Trimming took 4 bases from V and 8 from J; bases not matched to a gene: 10. The authors' processing: Amplification from reference gene primers served as the basis for estimated nucleated cell counts. Assay: immunoSEQ multiplex PCR; the TCRdb copy retains only in-frame clones and omits some. For V, J and clone size, that table is used; D and trimming come from the DNA. The sample lists 200,000 or so clones, about four fifths occurring once.

This clonotype was obtained from a man aged 40-49 years who had recovered from COVID-19. What was sequenced was PBMCs or T cells enriched from blood (not recorded which). J is TRBJ1-2 and V is TRBV7-3; 10 bases match TRBD1. In DNA, the CDR3 is TGTGCCAGCAGCTCTTCCGGGACAGGGGCAGGAGGCTACACCTTC. Amino acid sequence: CASSSSGTGAGGYTF.